These T cell receptor beta chains were read from a single sample in a study of blood T cell repertoires in COVID-19. The table came from immunoSEQ multiplex PCR; TCRdb's copy has only in-frame clones and leaves some out. The sample shows 9,500 to 15,000 clones, approximately 85% of them seen only once. The material sequenced was peripheral blood. The receptors were sampled from a woman aged 60-75 years with acute or convalescent COVID-19. Each CDR3 is given with its conserved first and last residue. Fields, in order: CDR3 length, V gene, clone size, D gene, J gene, CDR3 protein, CDR3 DNA. The D gene is left open where the match is weak. Clone size is stated in some rows and not others, as once, few, many or a class when expanded.

>15|TRBV11-3|.|.|TRBJ1-4
CASSLGGRLNEKLFF
TGTGCCAGCAGCTTAGGGGGGCGCCTTAATGAAAAACTGTTTTTT
>14|TRBV4-2|.|.|TRBJ2-7
CASSQVAGPYEQYF
TGTGCCAGCAGCCAAGTAGCAGGGCCGTACGAGCAGTACTTC
>15|TRBV7-9|few|TRBD1|TRBJ1-2
CASSLPGRGLHGYTF
TGTGCCAGCAGCTTACCCGGGAGGGGGCTCCATGGCTACACCTTC
>14|TRBV19|.|TRBD1|TRBJ1-5
CASDPGQGFQPQHF
TGTGCCAGTGACCCGGGACAGGGGTTTCAGCCCCAGCATTTT
>15|TRBV5-6|few|.|TRBJ1-2
CASSLEPTVYYGYTF
TGTGCCAGCAGCTTGGAGCCGACAGTTTACTATGGCTACACCTTC
>13|TRBV2|.|.|TRBJ1-6
CASTRQENSPLHF
TGTGCCAGCACCCGACAGGAGAATTCACCCCTCCACTTT
>13|TRBV5-1|once|.|TRBJ1-1
CASSKMGDTEAFF
TGCGCCAGCAGCAAGATGGGAGACACTGAAGCTTTCTTT
>13|TRBV6-5|.|.|TRBJ2-1
CASSFRLGNEQFF
TGTGCCAGCAGTTTCAGACTAGGCAATGAGCAGTTCTTC
>17|TRBV7-6|.|TRBD2|TRBJ2-2
CASSLGLAGARTGELFF
TGTGCCAGCAGCTTAGGACTAGCGGGGGCACGAACCGGGGAGCTGTTTTTT
>16|TRBV2|.|TRBD1|TRBJ2-7
CASSTGQGEGTYEQYF
TGTGCCAGCAGCACGGGACAGGGGGAGGGCACCTACGAGCAGTACTTC
>15|TRBV11-1|.|.|TRBJ1-6
CASSLSGQINSPLHF
TGTGCCAGCAGCTTATCGGGACAAATTAATTCACCCCTCCACTTT
>13|TRBV14|.|.|TRBJ2-7
CASSRTGYNEQYF
TGTGCCAGCAGCCGCACAGGGTACAACGAGCAGTACTTC
>18|TRBV6-6|.|TRBD2|TRBJ2-1
CASSHAGGPPLWSFEQFF
TGTGCCAGCAGTCACGCGGGGGGGCCACCCCTTTGGAGTTTTGAGCAGTTCTTC
>16|TRBV11-2|.|TRBD2|TRBJ2-1
CASSFSSGVLYNEQFF
TGTGCCAGCAGCTTTTCTAGCGGGGTCTTGTATAATGAGCAGTTCTTC
>17|TRBV4-1|.|TRBD2|TRBJ2-3
CASSQDGLAGGVDTQYF
TGCGCCAGCAGCCAAGATGGACTAGCGGGGGGGGTGGATACGCAGTATTTT
>19|TRBV4-2|.|TRBD2|TRBJ2-1
CASSHTPGLAGPSYNEQFF
TGTGCCAGCAGCCATACACCGGGACTAGCGGGTCCCTCCTACAATGAGCAGTTCTTC
>16|TRBV10-2|.|TRBD2|TRBJ2-7
CASSEPHYQRGYEQYF
TGCGCCAGCAGTGAGCCCCACTACCAGCGGGGGTACGAGCAGTACTTC
>18|TRBV28|few|TRBD1|TRBJ1-2
CASSFRRLRDRGFYGYTF
TGTGCCAGCAGTTTTAGACGGCTCCGGGACAGGGGGTTCTATGGCTACACCTTC
>14|TRBV4-2|few|.|TRBJ2-7
CASSQSPTYYEQYF
TGTGCCAGCAGCCAAAGCCCTACCTACTACGAGCAGTACTTC
>13|TRBV14|.|.|TRBJ1-2
CASSQYSVYGYTF
TGTGCCAGCAGCCAATACAGTGTCTATGGCTACACCTTC
>13|TRBV7-2|.|TRBD1|TRBJ2-1
CASSQTGYNEQFF
TGTGCCAGCAGCCAGACAGGGTACAATGAGCAGTTCTTC
>15|TRBV19|few|.|TRBJ1-5
CASSIKADNNQPQHF
TGTGCCAGTAGTATTAAGGCAGACAACAATCAGCCCCAGCATTTT
>17|TRBV11-2|.|TRBD2|TRBJ2-2
CASSRRRGDVGTGELFF
TGTGCCAGCAGCCGGAGGCGGGGGGATGTGGGCACCGGGGAGCTGTTTTTT
>14|TRBV6-2/TRBV6-3|.|TRBD1|TRBJ1-5
CASSTGGGHQPQHF
TGTGCCAGCAGTACAGGGGGCGGGCATCAGCCCCAGCATTTT
>13|TRBV5-5|.|.|TRBJ1-4
CASSSAGREKLFF
TGTGCCAGCAGCTCCGCTGGCAGGGAAAAACTGTTTTTT
>16|TRBV5-1|.|.|TRBJ1-6
CASSQTGSSYNSPLHF
TGCGCCAGCAGCCAGACAGGATCCTCCTATAATTCACCCCTCCACTTT
>13|TRBV11-2|.|.|TRBJ2-1
CASSSSLHNEQFF
TGTGCCAGCAGCTCGAGCCTACACAATGAGCAGTTCTTC
>15|TRBV7-3|.|.|TRBJ2-2
CASSLLTSGTGELFF
TGTGCCAGCAGCCTCTTAACCTCAGGGACCGGGGAGCTGTTTTTT
>17|TRBV5-6|.|TRBD1|TRBJ1-2
CASSRSPDRVHNYGYTF
TGTGCCAGCAGCCGATCCCCGGACAGGGTTCATAACTATGGCTACACCTTC
>13|TRBV2|.|.|TRBJ1-1
CASSDRADTEAFF
TGTGCCAGCAGTGACAGAGCGGACACTGAAGCTTTCTTT
>15|TRBV13|.|.|TRBJ2-1
CASSLEPNQGNEQFF
TGTGCCAGCAGCTTGGAACCGAACCAGGGCAATGAGCAGTTCTTC
>14|TRBV9|.|.|TRBJ1-2
CASSVGDRLGGYTF
TGTGCCAGCAGCGTAGGAGACAGGCTAGGCGGCTACACCTTC
>14|TRBV27|.|.|TRBJ2-7
CASSLGQKTYEQYF
TGTGCCAGCAGTTTAGGACAAAAAACCTACGAGCAGTACTTC
>14|TRBV6-2/TRBV6-3|.|TRBD1|TRBJ2-3
CASSLGTGTDTQYF
TGTGCCAGCAGCCTGGGGACAGGAACCGATACGCAGTATTTT
>18|TRBV27|.|TRBD2|TRBJ2-5
CASSQEPLAGGLQEAQYF
TGTGCCAGCAGTCAAGAGCCACTAGCGGGGGGACTCCAAGAGGCCCAGTACTTC
>14|TRBV6-5|.|TRBD2|TRBJ2-1
CASSYGRGIREQFF
TGTGCCAGCAGTTACGGGCGGGGGATTCGAGAGCAGTTCTTC
>13|TRBV6-5|.|TRBD2|TRBJ2-7
CASRGLAGPEQYF
TGTGCCAGCCGGGGGCTAGCGGGGCCTGAGCAGTACTTC
>14|TRBV6-6|.|.|TRBJ1-5
CASSYMESNQPQHF
TGTGCCAGCAGTTACATGGAGAGCAATCAGCCCCAGCATTTT
>13|TRBV7-9|few|.|TRBJ1-2
CASSLSGPEVYTF
TGTGCCAGCAGCTTATCAGGGCCAGAGGTCTACACCTTC
>17|TRBV27|.|.|TRBJ1-6
CASSMRQRAFENSPLHF
TGTGCCAGCAGTATGAGACAGCGGGCTTTTGAGAATTCACCCCTCCACTTT
>16|TRBV6-4|.|TRBD1|TRBJ2-1
CASSDRYRGAYNEQFF
TGTGCCAGCAGTGACCGTTACAGGGGGGCCTACAATGAGCAGTTCTTC
>16|TRBV7-3|.|TRBD2|TRBJ2-3
CASSSNAGTNTDTQYF
TGTGCCAGCAGCTCCAACGCCGGGACTAACACAGATACGCAGTATTTT
>14|TRBV11-2|.|.|TRBJ1-3
CASSPDGLRNTIYF
TGTGCCAGCAGTCCCGACGGACTTCGAAACACCATATATTTT
>13|TRBV3-1/TRBV3-2|once|.|TRBJ1-1
CASSQGWRGEAFF
TGTGCCAGCAGCCAAGGCTGGCGGGGTGAAGCTTTCTTT
>13|TRBV10-3|few|TRBD1|TRBJ1-2
CAISSGTVYGYTF
TGTGCCATCAGTTCCGGGACAGTCTATGGCTACACCTTC
>16|TRBV25-1|.|.|TRBJ2-3
CASSGSGTGEADTQYF
TGTGCCAGCAGTGGCAGCGGGACAGGAGAGGCAGATACGCAGTATTTT
>10|TRBV28|.|.|TRBJ1-1
CASSRTSAFF
TGTGCCAGCAGTCGTACTTCTGCTTTCTTT
>13|TRBV5-6|.|.|TRBJ1-2
CASSFRTAYGYTF
TGTGCCAGCAGCTTTAGGACAGCTTATGGCTACACCTTC
>17|TRBV11-2|.|.|TRBJ1-3
CASSLNIHRVSGNTIYF
TGTGCCAGCAGCCTTAACATCCACAGGGTTTCTGGAAACACCATATATTTT
>15|TRBV23-1|.|TRBD1|TRBJ1-1
CASSPRDSKNTEAFF
TGCGCCAGCAGTCCTCGGGACAGTAAGAACACTGAAGCTTTCTTT
>14|TRBV7-9|.|.|TRBJ1-6
CASSLARGLSPLHF
TGTGCCAGCAGCTTAGCGCGGGGTCTCTCACCCCTCCACTTT
>13|TRBV2|.|.|TRBJ1-6
CASSETGFPPLHF
TGTGCCAGCAGTGAGACAGGTTTTCCGCCCCTCCACTTT